Below are 22 T cell receptor beta chains sequenced from a single sample in a study of T cell responses to AZD1222 COVID-19 vaccine. Generated by immunoSEQ multiplex PCR, the TCRdb table keeps only in-frame clones and is missing some. Seen here are 200,000 or so clones, approximately 93% observed once, and the top ten hold 1%. The sample here was peripheral blood, taken 28 days after the second AZD1222 dose. The source is an adult who received the AZD1222 COVID-19 vaccine.

This chain connects TRBV12-3 or TRBV12-4 to TRBJ1-1; 9 positions match TRBD1. J was trimmed by 6 bases and V by 4 bases; bases with no gene match: 3. This CDR3 spans 13 amino acids. CDR3 amino acids: CASSSDRGPEAFF. In nucleotides, the CDR3 is TGTGCCAGCAGTTCGGACAGGGGCCCTGAAGCTTTCTTT.

V usage is TRBV10-2 and J usage is TRBJ1-5; D uncertain. CDR3 length: 14 amino acids. Trimming shortened V by 3 bases and J by 5 bases, and 11 bases separated the two germline ends. Per the germline V gene, CDR1 is WSHSY and CDR2 is SAAADI. CDR3 sequence: CASSDSGSDQPQHF. For the CDR3, the DNA is TGCGCCAGCAGTGACTCGGGGTCCGATCAGCCCCAGCATTTT.

The chain is built from TRBV5-6 and TRBJ1-2; a weak D match, TRBD1 (5 bases). V gave up 7 bases and J gave up 1 base, with 11 bases separating them. The CDR3 spans 13 residues. The germline V gene has CDR1 SGHDT and CDR2 YYEEEE. Here the CDR3 DNA reads TGTGCCAGCTCCGGGGCCCTTAACTATGGCTACACCTTC. Amino acid sequence: CASSGALNYGYTF.

The chain joins TRBV18 to TRBJ2-2; unclear D gene. Germline values: CDR1 KGHSH, CDR2 LQKENI. This CDR3 has 14 amino acids. V was pared by 3 bases and J by 5 bases, with 10 bases between. The CDR3 DNA reads as TGTGCCAGCTCACCCCCCAGCCTTACCGGGGAGCTGTTTTTT. Translating it yields CASSPPSLTGELFF.

The J gene is TRBJ2-7, the V gene TRBV3-1 (or the pseudogene TRBV3-2), with D perhaps being TRBD1 or TRBD2 (5 bases each). V dropped 4 bases and J dropped 3 bases, with 16 bases sitting between them. The CDR3 is 15 residues long. The germline V gene encodes CDR1 LGHDT and CDR2 YNNKEL (reference sequence). Here the CDR3 reads CASSRGFFSHYEQYF. CDR3 nucleotide sequence: TGTGCCAGCAGCCGGGGGTTTTTCTCACACTACGAGCAGTACTTC.

This rearrangement joins TRBV27 to TRBJ2-5; 12 positions match TRBD2. The V and J ends lost 1 base and 5 bases, in that order; junction bases with no gene match: 5. CDR3 length: 16 residues. Germline V lookup: CDR1 MNHEY, CDR2 SMNVEV (reference sequence). CDR3 amino acids: CASSLLWTSGVETQYF. The CDR3 region has the DNA TGTGCCAGCAGTTTATTATGGACTAGCGGGGTTGAGACCCAGTACTTC.

Worth noting for this clone: This specimen includes other DNA sequences encoding the same CDR3. V usage is TRBV6-5 and J usage is TRBJ1-5; TRBD1 matches at 8 bases. CDR1 is MNHEY and CDR2 is SVGAGI in the germline V gene. Unmatched junction bases numbered 3, after V lost 4 bases and J lost 7 bases. The CDR3 runs 13 residues. CDR3 sequence: CASSFRGQQPQHF. In nucleotides, the CDR3 is TGTGCCAGCAGTTTCAGGGGGCAACAGCCCCAGCATTTT.

This chain joins TRBV6-5 and TRBJ1-2, with 9 bases lining up with TRBD1. The trim removed 2 bases at V and 8 bases at J, leaving 6 bases unmatched. This CDR3 region has 14 residues. In germline, CDR1 is MNHEY, CDR2 SVGAGI. The DNA for the CDR3 is TGTGCCAGCAGTTACCCCGGGACAGGGCAAGGCTACACCTTC. This codes for CASSYPGTGQGYTF.

The CDR3 DNA sequence: TGTGCCAGTAGGGACTATGGCTACACCTTC. Translating it yields CASRDYGYTF. The V gene is TRBV19, the J gene TRBJ1-2, with D hard to call. V dropped 6 bases and J dropped 3 bases, with 2 bases sitting between them. The CDR3 is 10 amino acids. The V gene's germline CDR1 is LNHDA and CDR2 SQIVND (reference sequence).

V gene TRBV6-5 combines with J gene TRBJ1-1; D not resolved. Germline loops: CDR1 MNHEY, CDR2 SVGAGI. The CDR3 consists of 15 residues. V was clipped by 0 bases and J by 2 bases, with 10 bases between them. For the CDR3, the DNA is TGTGCCAGCAGTTACTCGCTAAACGCCAACACTGAAGCTTTCTTT. Translated, it gives CASSYSLNANTEAFF.

This sequence joins TRBV5-6 and TRBJ2-7; no clear D gene. The CDR3 runs to 13 residues. In germline, CDR1 is SGHDT, CDR2 YYEEEE. V lost 2 bases to trimming and J lost 3 bases, with 9 bases between them. Here the CDR3 reads CASSFIGVYEQYF. CDR3 bases: TGTGCCAGCAGCTTTATTGGGGTCTACGAGCAGTACTTC.

The table lists this clone with a count of one. The CDR3 loop reads CASSLTSAGGSTDTQYF. The CDR3 nucleotides are TGTGCCAGCAGCTTAACCTCTGCGGGGGGTTCGACAGATACGCAGTATTTT. The chain is built from TRBV7-3 and TRBJ2-3; TRBD2 matches at 8 bases. Unmatched junction bases numbered 8, after V lost 0 bases and J lost 3 bases. CDR1 SGHTA and CDR2 FQGTGA come from the germline V gene. The CDR3 length is 17 residues.

A note on this clone: The same CDR3 is also encoded by other DNA sequences in this sample. The V gene is TRBV6-5, the J gene TRBJ1-2; TRBD1 matches at 10 bases. From germline, CDR1 is MNHEY and CDR2 SVGAGI. Germline trimming cut 2 bases from V and 5 bases from J; bases unmatched to any gene: 2. This CDR3 spans 14 amino acids. The DNA of the CDR3 is TGTGCCAGCAGTTACGGGACAGGGGATTATGGCTACACCTTC. This encodes CASSYGTGDYGYTF.

The chain has TRBV7-9 and TRBJ1-1; 7 nucleotides agree with TRBD1. The ends lost 6 bases at V and 0 bases at J; junction bases unmatched: 10. CDR1 and CDR2 (germline): SEHNR, FQNEAQ (reference sequence). The CDR3 covers 16 residues. CDR3 DNA sequence: TGTGCCAGCAGATCTACCGGGACAGCGTTGAACACTGAAGCTTTCTTT. It codes for CASRSTGTALNTEAFF.

The table lists this clone with a few counts. The CDR3 DNA reads TGTGCTAGTGGTTTGGGGGCCTATGGGACCTACAATGAGCAGTTCTTC. Translating it yields CASGLGAYGTYNEQFF. The genes are TRBV12-5 and TRBJ2-1; unclear D gene. Trimming removed 1 base from V and 2 bases from J, with 12 bases in between. Germline assignment: CDR1 LGHNT and CDR2 FRNRAP. The CDR3 totals 16 residues.

The rearrangement uses TRBV7-2 and TRBJ1-3; D remains unclear. The V and J ends lost 8 bases and 0 bases respectively, with 20 bases between them. The CDR3 extends over 17 amino acids. CDR1 is SGHTA, CDR2 FQGNSA, per germline. CDR3 protein: CASLLDTGTRSGNTIYF. CDR3 sequence (DNA): TGTGCCAGCCTTCTGGATACGGGCACCCGCTCTGGAAACACCATATATTTT.

The chain uses TRBV7-2 and TRBJ1-6; D not resolved. Germline CDR1 SGHTA, CDR2 FQGNSA. The V and J ends lost 4 bases and 15 bases respectively, with 16 bases between them. The CDR3 totals 13 residues. The CDR3 loop is CASSSARTAILHF. DNA of the CDR3: TGTGCCAGCAGCTCCGCGAGGACGGCCATCCTCCACTTT.

V gene TRBV6-1 combines with J gene TRBJ1-1, with D unresolved. V lost 2 bases and J 0 bases, leaving 7 bases between the germline ends. CDR1 and CDR2 (germline): MNHNS, SASEGT. This CDR3 region has 14 residues. CDR3 sequence (DNA): TGTGCCAGCAGTGAATTTGGTTTGAACACTGAAGCTTTCTTT. The encoded protein is CASSEFGLNTEAFF.

This sequence joins TRBV5-1 and TRBJ1-2; no clear D gene. The V and J ends lost 0 bases and 8 bases respectively, with 14 bases between them. CDR3 length: 14 residues. Per germline, CDR1 SGHRS and CDR2 YFSETQ. CDR3 sequence reads: CASSLAASMGGYTF. The CDR3 nucleotides read TGCGCCAGCAGCTTGGCGGCGTCAATGGGAGGCTACACCTTC.

V gene TRBV2 combines with J gene TRBJ1-1, with a tentative D call TRBD1 (5 bases). Germline lookup yields CDR1 SNHLY and CDR2 FYNNEI. The V end was cut by 6 bases, the J end by 7 bases, with 15 bases between. This CDR3 contains 13 residues. The CDR3 coding sequence is TGTGCCAGCAGCGGGGACCGGGAACTTGAAGCTTTCTTT. This gives the protein CASSGDRELEAFF.

This rearrangement joins TRBV5-1 to TRBJ2-1; D may be TRBD1 (5 bases). V was cut by 0 bases and J by 8 bases, with 18 bases left in between. Germline V CDR1 and CDR2: SGHRS, YFSETQ. The CDR3 is 16 amino acids. The CDR3 is CASSLGSAGYPYEQFF. The CDR3 DNA is TGCGCCAGCAGCTTGGGTTCGGCAGGGTACCCCTATGAGCAGTTCTTC. Full variable domain (outside the CDR3, taken from reference TRBV5-1 and TRBJ2-1): KAGVTQTPRYLIKTRGQQVTLSCSPISGHRSVSWYQQTPGQGLQFLFEYFSETQRNKGNFPGRFSGRQFSNSRSEMNVSTLELGDSALYLCASSLGSAGYPYEQFFGPGTRLTVL.

This clone came up once. The chain couples TRBV5-1 to TRBJ2-3, with D unresolved. The germline V gene encodes CDR1 SGHRS and CDR2 YFSETQ. Between the trimmed V and J ends, which lost 5 bases and 2 bases, there was a span of 18 bases. This CDR3 has 16 amino acids. CDR3 bases: TGCGCCAGCAGTCCTACCACCGGGTTAACCACAGATACGCAGTATTTT. Translation: CASSPTTGLTTDTQYF.